The clone carrying this T cell receptor beta chain occurred a few times. The antigen remains unidentified. CDR3 length: 13 residues. Germline CDR1 reads GTSNPN; CDR2 reads SVGIG (reference sequence). V shed 4 bases, J shed 1 base, and the junction held 2 bases outside the gene matches. These data are taken from a study of cytomegalovirus exposure and HLA in healthy donors. Study-level results: It was 150 or so TCR beta chains that were listed as cytomegalovirus-associated.

PCR was performed using 60 Vbeta and 13 Jbeta primers. Sequenced by immunoSEQ multiplex PCR; TCRdb stores in-frame clones only, minus some. Here the sample spans about 120,000 clones, 75% to 90% being singletons. The rearrangement uses TRBV30 and TRBJ2-7; TRBD1 matches 9 bases. The TCR sequence derives from a man under 40 in good health and CMV-seropositive. What was sequenced was PBMCs. The CDR3 protein is CAWTQGASYEQYF. In DNA form, the CDR3 reads TGTGCCTGGACACAGGGGGCTTCCTACGAGCAGTACTTC.